This TCR beta chain was identified during a study of shared clonotypes between healthy human individuals. Regarding the study as a whole: Four donors held around 5% of naive CD4 clonotypes in common. It was expected that sequencing depth would affect clonotype sharing among donors.

Sequenced by immunoSEQ multiplex PCR; TCRdb stores in-frame clones only, minus some. The table records roughly 100,000 clones, roughly 70% of them present only once. Note on this clone: Its antigen is as yet unknown.

The CDR3 runs 15 residues. Germline CDR1 and CDR2: MGHRA and YSYEKL. Between the trimmed V and J ends, which lost 0 bases and 4 bases, there was a span of 11 bases. The donor population consisted of healthy HIV-negative adults with no recent acute infections or vaccinations. Both CD45RO+ cells and CCR7-negative CD45RA+ TemRA cells were combined to make up CD8 memory. The chain is built from TRBV4-1 and TRBJ2-3; D may be TRBD2 (5 bases). This TCR came from a woman aged 25 to 39 in good health. The source material was memory CD8+ T cells sorted from blood. Sample subset: CD45RO+ cells pooled with CCR7-negative TemRA cells. CDR3 DNA: TGCGCCAGCAGCCAAGACTGGGGAGCCCCAGATACGCAGTATTTT. It codes for CASSQDWGAPDTQYF.